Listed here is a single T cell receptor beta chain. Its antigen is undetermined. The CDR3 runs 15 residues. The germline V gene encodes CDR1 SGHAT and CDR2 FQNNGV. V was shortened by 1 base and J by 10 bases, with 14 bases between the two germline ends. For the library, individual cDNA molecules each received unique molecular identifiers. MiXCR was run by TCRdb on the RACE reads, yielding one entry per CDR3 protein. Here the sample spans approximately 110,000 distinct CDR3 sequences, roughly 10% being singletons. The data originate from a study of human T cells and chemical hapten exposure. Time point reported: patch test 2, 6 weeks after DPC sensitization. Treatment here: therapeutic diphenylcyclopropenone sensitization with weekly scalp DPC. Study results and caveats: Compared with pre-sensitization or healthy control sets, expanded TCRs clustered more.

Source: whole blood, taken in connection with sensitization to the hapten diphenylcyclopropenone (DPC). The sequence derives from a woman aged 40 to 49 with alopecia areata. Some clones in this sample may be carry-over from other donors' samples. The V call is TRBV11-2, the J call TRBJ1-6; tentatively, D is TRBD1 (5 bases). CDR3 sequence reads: CASSLAWQGSSPLHF. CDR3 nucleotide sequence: TGTGCCAGCAGCTTAGCTTGGCAGGGAAGCTCACCCCTCCACTTT.